The present T cell receptor (beta chain) was sequenced within a study of T cell responses to AZD1222 COVID-19 vaccine (dated by TCRdb to the early 2020s). Looking at the study overall: AZD1222 recipients given second doses at about 4 weeks or at about 12 weeks were pooled, since spike-specific TCR depth and breadth were not found to differ between the two schedules. TCR sequencing covered about 230 trial participants: 207 given two doses of AZD1222 and approximately 26 given two doses of MenACWY control vaccine. Trial participants were enrolled by age into subgroups of 18-55, 56-69 and 70-plus years, and roughly 150, 30 and 60 TCR-sequenced participants, respectively, were included in these subgroups. The paper as a whole reports these results and caveats: Nearly half of unique spike-specific TCRs reportedly recognized epitopes outside regions mutated in the B.1.351 and B.1.1.7 variants. Participants were mostly white British, with more females than males. The authors suggested clonal diversity may have been underestimated. After two AZD1222 doses, both the breadth and the depth of spike-specific TCRs were significantly higher than at day 0 and than in MenACWY recipients. Only five or six AZD1222 recipients were SARS-CoV-2 seropositive at baseline, limiting conclusions about previously exposed vaccinees. The vaccine-associated CD4 TCRs covered the entire spike protein, and the dominant responses fell in regions 160-218 and 743-854. Because no samples from the day 14 peak response were available, repertoires could be characterized only after the peak T cell response. The 56-69-year group was small, and its depth increase did not reach significance, likely because of low power.

The time point tag for this specimen amounts to: baseline before first vaccination. The vaccinee samples were drawn from two UK trials, COV001 and COV002, one of which was a single-blind randomized controlled phase 2/3 trial testing AZD1222 (ChAdOx1 nCoV-19) in healthy adults. For TCRbeta chain sequencing, PBMC samples from trial participants were taken at day 0 and at day 28 after the second dose. Details on this clone: What antigen it recognizes has not been identified. No per-base quality is available; no much larger clone lies one base away.

From the cysteine through the phenylalanine, the CDR3 covers 15 amino acids. The only DNA kept is the CDR3, 45 bases in frame from the first base. V is reduced by 0 bases and J by 8 bases, leaving a spacing of 11 bases between them. CDR1 and CDR2 were assigned from the germline V gene as LGHNA and YNFKEQ. The CDR3 regions of human TCRbeta chains were analyzed by immunosequencing. The original pipeline was this. TCRs in the repertoires were matched against a reference library of SARS-CoV-2-specific TCRs that had been generated with the MIRA antigen-specificity platform. Breadth was defined as the fraction of unique TCRs that were SARS-CoV-2-associated. Depth was defined as the fraction of total T cells that were SARS-CoV-2-associated. Using the MIRA data, each spike-specific TCR was assigned both to the spike region to which the TCR was reactive and to a CD4 or CD8 class. Log10-transformed breadth and depth values were compared by one-way ANOVA with Sidak's multiple comparisons tests. TCRdb holds this immuneACCESS table with in-frame rearrangements only. Some clones are missing; in checked studies, unresolved V genes explain under half, and the rest has no known cause. Clonal size and the V and J genes are those of that table, whereas D and trimming came from the DNA. The table for this sample lists approximately 30,000 clones; 86% of them were counted only once. The biggest ten clones account for 6.8% of the sample.

This clonotype was sampled from an adult in good health. The starting material was peripheral blood, obtained on day 0 of AZD1222 vaccination. The rearranged segments are TRBV4-2 and TRBJ1-6, with TRBD1 as a weak D call on 6 bases. Read as DNA, the sequence is TGTGCCAGCAGCCAAGATTGGGCAGGGGATTCACCCCTCCACTTT. Translation gives CASSQDWAGDSPLHF.